This T cell receptor beta chain was profiled in a study of T cells in women clearing cervical HPV infection. Worth noting for this clone: The CDR3 end lies 3 residues beyond the end of the read and is filled in from the germline J gene.

Average input was around 1,100 ng genomic DNA for immunoSEQ TCR beta CDR3 amplification. Clones were read by immunoSEQ multiplex PCR, and TCRdb kept only the in-frame ones, dropping some. The listing records approximately 44,000 clones. Germline CDR1 reads MNHNS; CDR2 reads SASEGT. The CDR3 sequence is 13 residues long. V lost 1 base and J lost 5, with 6 bases in between. V and J are TRBV6-1 and TRBJ1-5; D remains ambiguous. This sequence was found in a woman between 18 and 70 years old with a cervical HPV16 infection that either progressed to CIN3+ or cleared (not recorded which). The specimen sequenced was blood buffy coat. Partial CDR3 DNA: TGTGCCAGCAGTGAAGTGTCGGATCAGCCC. The encoded protein is CASSEVSDQP. The whole CDR3 sequence is CASSEVSDQPQHF.